The 28 T cell receptor beta chains in this list originate from one sample, sequenced in a study of vaccination effects on CD4 cells after COVID-19. No antigen has been identified for these receptors. Libraries were prepared by immunoSEQ multiplex PCR; TCRdb keeps only in-frame clonotypes and omits some of them. Among roughly 13,000 clones listed, around 72% were seen once. Antigen-specific CD4+ T cell clonotypes were called by their expansion after viral peptide-pool culture in ViraFEST. After around ten days in culture, the CD4+ T cells were isolated. Two doses of BNT162b2 or mRNA-1273 vaccine were administered to participants. The source material was CD4+ T cells from PBMCs cultured with SARS-CoV-2 spike peptides, sampled after COVID-19 vaccination. These receptors came from a human donor who received a COVID-19 vaccine.

This chain connects TRBV7-9 to TRBJ2-6, with 8 bases aligning to TRBD1. J lost 0 bases, V lost 1 base, and 5 bases had no gene match. This CDR3 comprises 18 residues. Germline V lookup: CDR1 SEHNR, CDR2 FQNEAQ (reference sequence). The chain's CDR3 is CASSLVAGGPSGANVLTF. The CDR3 nucleotides are TGTGCCAGCAGCTTAGTAGCAGGGGGCCCCTCTGGGGCCAACGTCCTGACTTTC.

The rearrangement joins TRBV13 to TRBJ1-6; no clear D. V was pared by 0 bases and J by 10 bases, with 13 bases between. The germline V gene encodes CDR1 PRHDT and CDR2 FYEKMQ (reference sequence). The CDR3 totals 15 residues. CDR3: CASSLGITAQSPLHF. CDR3 in DNA: TGTGCCAGCAGCTTAGGTATAACAGCGCAATCACCCCTCCACTTT.

This clone was seen only a few times. This sequence joins TRBV3-1 (or the pseudogene TRBV3-2) and TRBJ1-2; D is unresolved. The germline V gene has CDR1 LGHDT and CDR2 YNNKEL (reference sequence). Trimming cost V 2 bases and J 4 bases, with 8 bases left between them. The CDR3 runs to 13 residues. The CDR3 loop is CASSQFGGYGYTF. The CDR3 coding sequence is TGTGCCAGCAGCCAATTTGGAGGCTATGGCTACACCTTC.

This clone is medium-sized (0.01 to 0.1%). This chain links TRBV30 with TRBJ2-3; 12 bases line up with TRBD2. Germline CDR1 is GTSNPN and CDR2 is SVGIG (reference sequence). The CDR3 has 15 amino acids. V gave up 1 base and J gave up 4 bases; unmatched junction bases: 3. The CDR3 spells CAWSGLAGVSDTQYF. In nucleotides, the CDR3 is TGTGCCTGGAGTGGACTAGCGGGAGTTTCAGATACGCAGTATTTT.

The V and J genes are TRBV9 and TRBJ2-1; D remains ambiguous. The germline CDR1 and CDR2 sequences are SGDLS and YYNGEE. CDR3 length: 15 residues. The V end was cut by 0 bases, the J end by 5 bases, with 12 bases between. CDR3 sequence: CASSVGTLVNNEQFF. CDR3 DNA: TGTGCCAGCAGCGTAGGAACCCTGGTCAACAATGAGCAGTTCTTC.

The chain links TRBV14 to TRBJ2-3; D is perhaps TRBD2 (6 bases). Germline lookup yields CDR1 SGHDN and CDR2 FVKESK. The germline V and J ends were trimmed by 7 bases and 2 bases, with 13 bases remaining between them. The length of the CDR3 is 14 residues. CDR3 in amino acids: CASNAGGHTDTQYF. CDR3 in DNA: TGTGCCAGCAACGCAGGAGGGCACACAGATACGCAGTATTTT.

This clone turned up a few times. The chain uses TRBV5-1 and TRBJ2-7; no clear D. Germline assignment: CDR1 SGHRS and CDR2 YFSETQ. The V end was cut by 0 bases, the J end by 3 bases, with 16 bases between. CDR3 length: 16 amino acids. In nucleotides, the CDR3 is TGCGCCAGCAGCTTGGGCCCCGATGTGCGAGTCTACGAGCAGTACTTC. Its protein product is CASSLGPDVRVYEQYF.

The CDR3 here is CASSFWPGGGNTEAFF. In DNA, the CDR3 is TGTGCCAGCAGCTTTTGGCCAGGGGGCGGTAACACTGAAGCTTTCTTT. The gene calls are TRBV5-4 and TRBJ1-1, with 8 bases identical to TRBD1. The CDR3 has 16 residues. V lost 2 bases to trimming and J lost 2 bases; unmatched junction nucleotides: 8. From germline, CDR1 is SGHNT and CDR2 YYREEE (reference sequence).

This sequence joins TRBV5-1 and TRBJ2-1; 8 nucleotides line up with TRBD1. V trimming: 1 base; J trimming: 9 bases; junction bases outside the gene matches: 9. Germline CDR1 and CDR2: SGHRS and YFSETQ. This CDR3 is 15 amino acids long. CDR3: CASSLYGQGFAEQFF. CDR3 DNA sequence: TGCGCCAGCAGCTTGTATGGACAGGGTTTCGCTGAGCAGTTCTTC.

This clone qualifies as large. CDR3: CASSFSPAGLTYEQYF. The CDR3 DNA follows: TGTGCCAGCAGCTTTTCTCCGGCGGGGTTAACCTACGAGCAGTACTTC. The V and J genes are TRBV11-2 and TRBJ2-7; D may be TRBD2 (6 bases). This CDR3 contains 16 residues. Germline assignment: CDR1 SGHAT and CDR2 FQNNGV. The V end was cut by 3 bases, the J end by 2 bases, with 17 bases between.

The V gene is TRBV7-8, the J gene TRBJ2-1; D might be TRBD2 (8 bases). The CDR3 runs 16 residues. CDR1 SGHVS and CDR2 FQNEAQ come from the germline V gene. V was trimmed by 5 bases and J by 4 bases, leaving 18 bases between them. CDR3 amino acids: CASSRGGGGPYNEQFF. For the CDR3, the DNA is TGTGCCAGCAGCCGAGGGGGCGGGGGGCCTTACAATGAGCAGTTCTTC.

This sequence joins TRBV28 and TRBJ2-1, with 11 positions matching TRBD2. Germline CDR1 and CDR2: MDHEN and SYDVKM. The J segment lost 4 bases and the V segment lost 4 bases, leaving 6 bases of the junction unmatched. The CDR3 loop spans 16 amino acids. CDR3 nucleotide sequence: TGTGCCAGCAGTTCCCCCGGGACTAGCGGTTACAATGAGCAGTTCTTC. Its protein product is CASSSPGTSGYNEQFF.

This clone appeared a single time. The J gene is TRBJ1-1, the V gene TRBV4-3, with no clear D. Trimming left V 0 bases short and J 0 bases short, with 11 bases between. CDR3 length equals 16 residues. Germline CDR1 is LGHNA and CDR2 is YSLEER. CDR3 in DNA: TGCGCCAGCAGCCAAGAGGCCAGACCTATGAACACTGAAGCTTTCTTT. It specifies CASSQEARPMNTEAFF.

This sequence joins TRBV20-1 and TRBJ2-7; D is uncertain. Germline CDR1 reads DFQATT; CDR2 reads SNEGSKA (reference sequence). CDR3 length: 11 amino acids. CDR3 nucleotides: TGCAGGGCTCTCTCCCCCTACGAGCAGTACTTC. Its translation: CRALSPYEQYF.

This chain's CDR3 is CAWGGLAGVSLSNTGELFF. DNA of the CDR3: TGTGCCTGGGGAGGACTAGCGGGAGTAAGTTTATCGAACACCGGGGAGCTGTTTTTT. The chain recombines TRBV30 with TRBJ2-2; the match to TRBD2 covers 13 bases. After removal of 5 bases from V and 0 bases from J, the junction contained 12 bases not matched to a gene. The CDR3 has 19 amino acids. Germline-derived CDR1 and CDR2 are GTSNPN and SVGIG (reference sequence).

This chain uses TRBV5-1 with TRBJ2-1; 11 positions agree with TRBD2. J gave up 5 bases and V 3 bases, and 4 bases lay outside the gene matches. The germline V gene encodes CDR1 SGHRS and CDR2 YFSETQ. This CDR3 comprises 15 residues. Written as DNA, the CDR3 is TGCGCCAGCAGCTACCTAGCGGGAGGAAACAATGAGCAGTTCTTC. This encodes CASSYLAGGNNEQFF. Supplemented by reference TRBV5-1 and TRBJ2-1, the full variable domain reads KAGVTQTPRYLIKTRGQQVTLSCSPISGHRSVSWYQQTPGQGLQFLFEYFSETQRNKGNFPGRFSGRQFSNSRSEMNVSTLELGDSALYLCASSYLAGGNNEQFFGPGTRLTVL.

J is TRBJ2-2 and V is TRBV5-1; D is possibly TRBD2 (6 bases). Trimming stripped 4 bases from V and 8 bases from J, with 12 bases between. Germline-derived CDR1 and CDR2 are SGHRS and YFSETQ. The CDR3 has 13 residues. CDR3 loop: CASSGGEGGELFF. The CDR3 DNA sequence: TGCGCCAGCAGCGGCGGGGAAGGAGGGGAGCTGTTTTTT.

This clone was recorded only once. CDR3 in DNA: TGTGCCAGCAGTTTAAGGAAGGGTGGAATGGTTAGCGGGGAGCTGTTTTTT. It encodes CASSLRKGGMVSGELFF. V usage is TRBV28 and J usage is TRBJ2-2; D is undetermined. Trimming pared 2 bases from V and 7 bases from J, leaving 20 bases between. The CDR3 spans 17 residues. Per the germline V gene, CDR1 is MDHEN and CDR2 is SYDVKM. The whole variable domain, filled in from reference TRBV28 and TRBJ2-2, reads DVKVTQSSRYLVKRTGEKVFLECVQDMDHENMFWYRQDPGLGLRLIYFSYDVKMKEKGDIPEGYSVSREKKERFSLILESASTNQTSMYLCASSLRKGGMVSGELFFGEGSRLTVL.

Sample share makes this clone medium-sized (0.01 to 0.1%). V gene TRBV6-5 combines with J gene TRBJ2-1; 8 bases are a match to TRBD1. Germline CDR1 and CDR2: MNHEY and SVGAGI. Unmatched junction bases numbered 8, after V lost 6 bases and J lost 7 bases. This CDR3 contains 14 residues. CDR3 amino acids: CASSLDRARNEQFF. The CDR3 DNA sequence: TGTGCCAGCAGCCTGGACAGGGCAAGGAATGAGCAGTTCTTC.

This clone was picked up a small number of times. The gene calls are TRBV9 and TRBJ2-3, with TRBD2 identical over 11 bases. Trimming took 0 bases from V and 6 from J; bases not matched to a gene: 9. CDR3 length: 17 residues. Looked up from germline, CDR1 is SGDLS and CDR2 is YYNGEE. The CDR3 coding sequence is TGTGCCAGCAGCGTAGGGGGTAGCGGGGGGGCAACCGATACGCAGTATTTT. Protein product: CASSVGGSGGATDTQYF. The variable domain in full, completed from reference TRBV9 and TRBJ2-3, reads DSGVTQTPKHLITATGQRVTLRCSPRSGDLSVYWYQQSLDQGLQFLIQYYNGEERAKGNILERFSAQQFPDLHSELNLSSLELGDSALYFCASSVGGSGGATDTQYFGPGTRLTVL.

The chain joins TRBV2 to TRBJ2-7; a possible D gene is TRBD2 (7 bases). The CDR3 totals 15 residues. The V gene's germline CDR1 is SNHLY and CDR2 FYNNEI. V lost 6 bases and J 3 bases, leaving 18 bases between the germline ends. The CDR3 reads CASSPMGGAHYEQYF. The CDR3 region has the DNA TGTGCCAGCAGCCCTATGGGGGGGGCTCACTACGAGCAGTACTTC.

The genes are TRBV28 and TRBJ1-4; D is possibly TRBD1 (5 bases). Germline CDR1 and CDR2: MDHEN and SYDVKM. V lost 6 bases, J lost 5 bases, and 13 bases lay in between. The CDR3 consists of 14 residues. CDR3 sequence (DNA): TGTGCCAGCAGCCCCGGGACCGCGAATGAAAAACTGTTTTTT. Amino acids: CASSPGTANEKLFF.

The chain is built from TRBV4-1 and TRBJ2-1, with D possibly being TRBD2 (6 bases). The CDR3 contains 14 residues. V was clipped by 2 bases and J by 6 bases, with 11 bases between them. The V gene's germline CDR1 is MGHRA and CDR2 YSYEKL. The CDR3 here is CASSQKGTVNEQFF. CDR3 bases: TGCGCCAGCAGCCAAAAAGGGACTGTCAATGAGCAGTTCTTC.

The V and J genes are TRBV19 and TRBJ2-1; possibly TRBD2 for D (6 bases). Looked up from germline, CDR1 is LNHDA and CDR2 is SQIVND (reference sequence). Trimming shortened V by 4 bases and J by 8 bases, and 18 bases separated the two germline ends. The CDR3 has 15 amino acids. DNA for the CDR3: TGTGCCAGTAGTACCCCGGGACTTAACAGGTATGAGCAGTTCTTC. This sequence encodes CASSTPGLNRYEQFF.

CDR3 DNA sequence: TGTGCCAGCAGCTTAGCACAATCGGGTGAGCAGTTCTTC. This translates into CASSLAQSGEQFF. The chain links TRBV7-2 to TRBJ2-1; D is undetermined. The CDR3 consists of 13 residues. The germline V gene has CDR1 SGHTA and CDR2 FQGNSA. V lost 0 bases and J lost 9, with 9 bases in between.

The chain couples TRBV24-1 to TRBJ2-3, with D possibly matching TRBD2 (5 bases). Trimming removed 8 bases at V and 0 bases at J, with 11 bases between. This CDR3 comprises 14 residues. CDR1 and CDR2 from the germline V gene are KGHDR and SFDVKD. The CDR3 DNA follows: TGTGCCACCACCGACCAGCGGAGCACAGATACGCAGTATTTT. It specifies CATTDQRSTDTQYF.

The rearrangement joins TRBV30 to TRBJ1-1; D gene uncertain. The CDR3 contains 14 residues. CDR1 GTSNPN and CDR2 SVGIG come from the germline V gene (reference sequence). The V gene lost 3 bases and the J gene lost 0 bases, with 11 bases spanning the gap. CDR3 coding DNA: TGTGCCTGGAGGAGTGGGAGCATGAACACTGAAGCTTTCTTT. Residues: CAWRSGSMNTEAFF.

This sequence joins TRBV6-1 and TRBJ2-1, with 8 bases aligning to TRBD1. Germline assignment: CDR1 MNHNS and CDR2 SASEGT. The CDR3 length is 15 residues. V trimming: 1 base; J trimming: 4 bases; junction bases outside the gene matches: 3. CDR3 sequence (DNA): TGTGCCAGCAGTGAAGAGGGGGACAGGTACAATGAGCAGTTCTTC. It codes for CASSEEGDRYNEQFF.